The 14 T cell receptor beta chains below come from one sample, sequenced in a study of human T cells and chemical hapten exposure. TCRdb analysed the RACE reads with MiXCR anew, one entry per CDR3 protein. The profile shows around 350,000 distinct CDR3 sequences, 4.5% to 7% of them singletons. Time point indicated: pre-sensitization, week 0. This sample's treatment: therapeutic diphenylcyclopropenone sensitization with weekly scalp DPC. Sequencing was performed on whole blood, taken in connection with sensitization to the hapten diphenylcyclopropenone (DPC). The source of these receptors is a woman aged 18-29 years with alopecia areata. Some clones in this sample may be carry-over from other donors' samples.

This clonotype was detected a few times. CDR3 DNA sequence: TGTGCCAGCAGCTTGCTGGGGGTCTCTAACTATGGCTACACCTTC. Protein: CASSLLGVSNYGYTF. The chain carries TRBV5-5 and TRBJ1-2; D is possibly TRBD1 (5 bases). This CDR3 region has 15 residues. V was cut by 1 base and J by 0 bases, with 10 bases left in between. The germline CDR1 and CDR2 sequences are SGHKS and YYEKEE (reference sequence). The full variable domain, rest sourced from reference TRBV5-5 and TRBJ1-2, is DAGVTQSPTHLIKTRGQQVTLRCSPISGHKSVSWYQQVLGQGPQFIFQYYEKEERGRGNFPDRFSARQFPNYSSELNVNALLLGDSALYLCASSLLGVSNYGYTFGSGTRLTVV.

This clonotype was recorded at least ten times. An end of the junction does not agree with germline; a read error may underlie this. The chain recombines TRBV12-3 or TRBV12-4 with TRBJ2-7; 15 bases map to TRBD2. CDR3 length equals 13 residues. This CDR3 reads CASTRTSGGAPDF. For the CDR3, the DNA is TGTGCCAGCACCCGGACTAGCGGGGGGGCCCCAGACTTC.

This chain connects TRBV12-3 or TRBV12-4 to TRBJ2-7; D is unclear. The ends were cut back, 5 bases at V and 2 bases at J, with 13 bases in the middle. The CDR3 covers 14 residues. DNA of the CDR3: TGTGCCAGCAGTCCCCTGGGCCTACCCTACGAGCAGTACTTC. Protein product: CASSPLGLPYEQYF.

The chain uses TRBV10-3 and TRBJ2-4; D uncertain. Trimming removed 8 bases at V and 6 bases at J, with 14 bases between. CDR3 length: 13 amino acids. The germline V gene encodes CDR1 ENHRY and CDR2 SYGVKD. The CDR3 bases are TGTGCCATCCCCCCAAGGACGCCAAACATTCAGTACTTC. The encoded protein is CAIPPRTPNIQYF.

This clonotype came up a few times. The chain uses TRBV27 and TRBJ2-5; tentatively, D is TRBD1 (6 bases). Trimming took off 4 bases at V and 2 bases at J, with 20 bases between the two ends. This CDR3 has 17 residues. Germline V CDR1 and CDR2: MNHEY, SMNVEV (reference sequence). In nucleotides, the CDR3 is TGTGCCAGCAGTTCACCCATCAGGGGAAGGCTACAAGAGACCCAGTACTTC. Its translation: CASSSPIRGRLQETQYF.

The chain links TRBV29-1 to TRBJ2-1; 12 bases line up with TRBD2. This CDR3 comprises 15 residues. The germline V gene has CDR1 SQVTM and CDR2 ANQGSEA. V trimming: 1 base; J trimming: 9 bases; junction bases outside the gene matches: 7. CDR3 DNA sequence: TGCAGCGTTGAAGTGGGTACTAGCGGGGGGAGTGAGCAGTTCTTC. Residues: CSVEVGTSGGSEQFF.

This chain joins TRBV6-2 or TRBV6-3 and TRBJ2-7; D possibly matches TRBD1 or TRBD2 (5 bases each). The germline V gene has CDR1 MNHEY and CDR2 SVGEGT. V was clipped by 9 bases and J by 3 bases, with 21 bases between them. CDR3 length equals 15 residues. The CDR3 nucleotides are TGTGCCAGGACCGGGGCTTCGACGAATTACTACGAGCAGTACTTC. It is translated as CARTGASTNYYEQYF.

This clonotype was detected ten times or more. The chain recombines TRBV7-6 with TRBJ2-7, with TRBD2 as a possible D gene (5 bases). V was clipped by 5 bases and J by 0 bases, with 11 bases between them. The CDR3 loop spans 14 amino acids. CDR1 SGHVS and CDR2 FNYEAQ come from the germline V gene. The CDR3 DNA reads as TGTGCCAGCAGCCCCGGGAATCCCTCCTACGAGCAGTACTTC. Translation: CASSPGNPSYEQYF.

This clonotype was counted at least ten times. The genes are TRBV11-2 and TRBJ1-2, with 8 bases that match TRBD1. With V trimmed by 0 bases and J by 0 bases, 9 bases remained unmatched. The CDR3 runs 18 residues. Germline assignment: CDR1 SGHAT and CDR2 FQNNGV. The CDR3 sequence: CASSLDRGPTQSNYGYTF. In DNA form, the CDR3 reads TGTGCCAGCAGCTTAGACAGGGGGCCCACCCAATCTAACTATGGCTACACCTTC.

This clonotype showed up many times. The rearrangement joins TRBV7-3 to TRBJ2-2; the D gene is possibly TRBD2 (6 bases). V was shortened by 2 bases and J by 6 bases, with 10 bases between the two germline ends. Per germline, CDR1 SGHTA and CDR2 FQGTGA. The CDR3 has 14 amino acids. The CDR3, as DNA: TGTGCCAGCAGCTTAGGCGGGGTCGCCGGGGAGCTGTTTTTT. Translated: CASSLGGVAGELFF.

V usage is TRBV25-1 and J usage is TRBJ1-3; the D is unclear. This CDR3 is built from 12 residues. V lost 2 bases, J lost 2 bases, and 1 base lay in between. The germline CDR1 and CDR2 sequences are MGHDK and SYGVNS. Here the CDR3 reads CASSEPGNTIYF. The CDR3 bases are TGTGCCAGCAGTGAACCTGGAAACACCATATATTTT.

This chain connects TRBV7-9 to TRBJ1-5; a possible D gene is TRBD1 (6 bases). This CDR3 is 17 amino acids long. Trimming cost V 2 bases and J 3 bases, with 17 bases left between them. The germline V gene has CDR1 SEHNR and CDR2 FQNEAQ (reference sequence). CDR3 in amino acids: CASSLTGQNGYNQPQHF. CDR3 nucleotide sequence: TGTGCCAGCAGCTTAACCGGACAGAACGGTTACAATCAGCCCCAGCATTTT.

The V and J genes are TRBV2 and TRBJ1-4; D gene uncertain. Germline V CDR1 and CDR2: SNHLY, FYNNEI. This CDR3 has 12 amino acids. With 6 bases removed from V and 8 bases from J, the gap between germline ends came to 10 bases. The CDR3 DNA sequence: TGTGCCAGCAGACAGCAAAGGGAAAAACTGTTTTTT. This encodes CASRQQREKLFF.

The table lists this clonotype with a few counts. The chain combines TRBV19 with TRBJ1-2, with D possibly TRBD1 on 6 matching bases. Trimming removed 6 bases from V and 0 bases from J, with 11 bases in between. Looked up from germline, CDR1 is LNHDA and CDR2 is SQIVND (reference sequence). The CDR3 runs to 14 residues. DNA of the CDR3: TGTGCCAGTAGCATACAGGGATCTAACTATGGCTACACCTTC. Translating it yields CASSIQGSNYGYTF.